The rows below give T cell receptor beta chains drawn from one sample of a study of blood T cells in healthy people across ages. From the 5' RACE reads, TCRdb called clonotypes with MiXCR, one entry per CDR3 protein. The sample lists fewer than 900,000 distinct CDR3 sequences; around 46% were seen once. Sequencing was carried out using blood. The source is a woman aged 55-69 years in good health. CDR3s leave out the opening cysteine and the closing phenylalanine or tryptophan.

TRBJ2-1 TRBV9 ASSVADSGRDTNEQF
TRBJ2-7 TRBV28 ASTTGRGYGQY
TRBJ1-1 TRBV5-1 ASSPANLNTEAF
TRBJ2-3 TRBV25-1 ASSEWERFTDTQY
TRBJ2-3 TRBV29-1 SPRTYPPTDTQY
TRBJ2-1 TRBV6-2/TRBV6-3 ASDHWRDGEQF
TRBJ2-5 TRBV7-2 ASSPEGEPWETQY
TRBJ2-1 TRBV6-5 ASSSVNNEQF
TRBJ2-3 TRBV5-4 ASSYGLVGEGTQY
TRBJ2-1 TRBV6-6 ASTTGTGELDEQF
TRBJ1-4 TRBV24-1 ATSDSPASSTNEKLF
TRBJ1-4 TRBV20-1 SARGRRGEIEKLF
TRBJ2-3 TRBV19 ASALAGEISTDTQY
TRBJ2-6 TRBV29-1 SVLEVTLVPTGANVLT
TRBJ2-1 TRBV20-1 SARDYEASSYNEQF
TRBJ1-2 TRBV29-1 SVGGVRDYGYT
TRBJ2-3 TRBV13 ASSFRTKADTQY
TRBJ2-3 TRBV10-1 ASSAPGSTDTQY
TRBJ2-1 TRBV5-1 ASSPLTSGVNEQF
TRBJ1-6 TRBV4-3 ASSQDRQSNSPLH
TRBJ2-1 TRBV12-5 ASGLLTNHRDKNYNEQF
TRBJ2-5 TRBV10-1 ASSEQGNQETQY
TRBJ2-5 TRBV7-3 ASSASGQPQETQY
TRBJ2-1 TRBV15 ATSRDRAGLAGVNEQF
TRBJ1-2 TRBV2 ASSDDSIGGYT
TRBJ2-5 TRBV7-7 ASSSDRARETQY
TRBJ2-6 TRBV12-3/TRBV12-4 ASRFTGSSGANVLT
TRBJ2-4 TRBV7-2 ASSLATSGGYRAKNIQY
TRBJ1-1 TRBV15 ATSRDHTAQIEAF
TRBJ2-7 TRBV9 AGSAESSYEQY
TRBJ2-5 TRBV7-2 ASSPVAGQETQY
TRBJ1-2 TRBV4-2 ASSQERRNYGYT
TRBJ2-7 TRBV20-1 SARAGGAYEQY
TRBJ1-2 TRBV4-1 ASSQEMQGGRKGGYT
TRBJ2-1 TRBV6-5 ASSYSSGASNAQF
TRBJ2-1 TRBV10-3 AIKAGEGYNEQF
TRBJ1-4 TRBV10-3 AISGSVGDANKKLF
TRBJ1-2 TRBV7-2 ASSPGVLYYGYT
TRBJ2-1 TRBV7-2 ASSPPGTSTYNEQF
TRBJ2-7 TRBV6-6 ASRPRDRGAYEQY
TRBJ2-3 TRBV7-2 ASRLAEAGDTQY
TRBJ2-7 TRBV4-1 ASSQEGRSYEQY
TRBJ2-1 TRBV11-2 ASSLTDNEQF
TRBJ1-6 TRBV6-1 ASSAKSNTNNSPLH
TRBJ2-1 TRBV6-1 ASSENLPNEQF
TRBJ1-2 TRBV7-2 ASSPQGFDGYT
TRBJ2-3 TRBV4-1 ASSQDFRTDTQY
TRBJ1-2 TRBV4-2 ASSQQIYGYT
TRBJ2-5 TRBV7-2 ASSLVGGTGRARETQY
TRBJ2-7 TRBV5-5 ASSSSPHLGEQY
TRBJ2-5 TRBV23-1 ASSQSVQDHSNEQY
TRBJ1-2 TRBV6-6 ASRPGGDYGYT
TRBJ2-1 TRBV12-3/TRBV12-4 ASSIRTSGSYNEQF
TRBJ1-5 TRBV7-2 ASSLAGQGVNQPQH
TRBJ2-7 TRBV11-3 ASSRGQGSSYEQY
TRBJ1-6 TRBV7-9 ASSSRGVNNSPLH
TRBJ2-1 TRBV4-2 ASSQETPGGHNEQF
TRBJ1-2 TRBV3-1 ASSLDRVGYGYT
TRBJ1-5 TRBV7-2 ASSLVTRDNQPQH
TRBJ2-7 TRBV12-5 ASGLDYEQY